This T cell receptor beta chain was captured in a study of T-cell reconstitution after alpha-beta-depleted transplantation in children (dated by TCRdb to 2015 to 2016). Concerning the study at large: Using TCR repertoire profiling, the study followed T-cell immune reconstitution in a quantitative way in children after TCRalphabeta/CD19-depleted allogeneic hematopoietic cell transplantation.

V sheds 5 bases and J sheds 1 base, leaving 12 bases between their ends. Measured from the cysteine to the phenylalanine, the CDR3 is 14 residues long. Only the CDR3 region is kept as DNA, spanning 42 bases read in frame from base 1. The germline V gene provides CDR1 SGHRS and CDR2 YFSETQ. Library preparation used PCR. TCRdb shows the sequencer as Illumina HiSeq 2500. Molecular barcoding was employed in the preparation of TCR libraries, with unique molecular identifiers being used to normalize TCRbeta repertoire quantification. TCRdb handled the public reads itself, with Q25 trimming in fastp and clone calling in MiXCR, and kept productive beta chains. Rows with one shared CDR3 protein collapse into an entry with the most common genes and DNA. The sample contains over 90,000 distinct CDR3 sequences, under 9% of them found a single time. Jointly, the top ten make up about 17% of the sample. This clonotype was observed at least ten times. It has no known antigen specificity. Per-base qualities were not stored, and no clone one base away is much larger.

The investigation overall reported the following: In some patients, high TCRbeta diversity at day 60 was attributed to recipient T cells and intrathymic progenitors that had survived conditioning. The frequencies of hyperexpanded clones fell over the following months, and after one year, T-cell counts and TCRbeta diversity were mostly attributed to newly produced T cells. Apparently early alphabetaT-cell count recovery about two months after transplant reportedly relied on only several hundred rapidly expanded clones derived from non-depleted graft cells.

The sample's treatment or condition label, decoded: allogeneic hematopoietic cell transplantation with graft depleted of TCRalphabeta T cells and CD19 B cells. Transplant recipients were children who received TCRalphabeta/CD19-depleted allogeneic hematopoietic cell grafts. Recombination linked TRBV5-1 to TRBJ2-5, with TRBD2 as a weak D call on 6 bases. The TCR originated in a boy under 10 years old with acute lymphoblastic leukemia, due to receive a stem cell transplant. Sequenced material: PBMCs, taken before TCRalphabeta/CD19-depleted stem cell transplant. Here the CDR3 is given as CASRSERAQETQYF. The DNA sequence is TGCGCCAGCAGGTCGGAGCGGGCCCAAGAGACCCAGTACTTC.